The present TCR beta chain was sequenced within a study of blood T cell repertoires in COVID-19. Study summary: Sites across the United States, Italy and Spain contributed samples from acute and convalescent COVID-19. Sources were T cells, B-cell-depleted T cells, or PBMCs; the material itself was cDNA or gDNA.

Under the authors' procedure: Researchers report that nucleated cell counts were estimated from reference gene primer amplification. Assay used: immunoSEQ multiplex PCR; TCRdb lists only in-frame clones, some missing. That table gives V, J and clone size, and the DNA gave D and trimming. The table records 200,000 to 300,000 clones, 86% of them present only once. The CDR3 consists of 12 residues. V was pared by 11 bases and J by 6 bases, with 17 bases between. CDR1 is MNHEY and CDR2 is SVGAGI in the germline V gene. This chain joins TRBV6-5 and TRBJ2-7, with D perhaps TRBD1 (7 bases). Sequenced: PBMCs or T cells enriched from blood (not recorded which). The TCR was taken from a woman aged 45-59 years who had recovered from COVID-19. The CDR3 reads CALDREVSEQYF. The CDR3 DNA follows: TGTGCCTTAGACAGGGAGGTAAGCGAGCAGTACTTC.